The subject of this entry is one T cell receptor (beta chain). The source of the sample is a study of blood T cell dynamics during melanoma immunotherapy. Turning to the study itself: First-line therapy was either pembrolizumab or nivolumab with ipilimumab for metastatic melanoma.

The time point was: pre-treatment baseline. No patient had earlier systemic cancer treatment, concurrent immunosuppressants, or another active cancer. A fixed DNA input of 300 to 350 ng was used per bulk PBMC sample. Profiling relied on immunoSEQ multiplex PCR, and the TCRdb table lists in-frame clones only, not all of them. The table has about 10,000 clones, roughly nine tenths seen once. The CDR3 extends over 17 amino acids. Germline loops: CDR1 MGHRA, CDR2 YSYEKL. V was shortened by 1 base and J by 3 bases, with 13 bases between the two germline ends. The sequences come from blood, collected from a patient treated with checkpoint blockade. The TCR sequence derives from a human donor with melanoma. V and J are TRBV4-1 and TRBJ1-6; no clear D. In DNA form, the CDR3 reads TGCGCCAGCAGCCAAGGGCCGGGTGAGGACTATAATTCACCCCTCCACTTT. It specifies CASSQGPGEDYNSPLHF.